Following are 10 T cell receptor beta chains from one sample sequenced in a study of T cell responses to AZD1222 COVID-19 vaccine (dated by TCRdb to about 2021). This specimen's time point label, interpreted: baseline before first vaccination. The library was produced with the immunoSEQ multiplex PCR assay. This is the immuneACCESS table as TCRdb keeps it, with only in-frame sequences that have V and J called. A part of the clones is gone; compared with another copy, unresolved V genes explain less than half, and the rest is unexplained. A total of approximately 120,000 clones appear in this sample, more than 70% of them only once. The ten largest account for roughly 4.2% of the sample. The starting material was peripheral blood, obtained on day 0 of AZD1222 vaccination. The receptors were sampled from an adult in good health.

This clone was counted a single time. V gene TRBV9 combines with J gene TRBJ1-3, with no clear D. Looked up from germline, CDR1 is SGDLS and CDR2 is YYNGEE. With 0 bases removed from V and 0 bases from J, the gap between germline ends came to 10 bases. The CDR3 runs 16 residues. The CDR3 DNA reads TGTGCCAGCAGCGTAGTACCAGCCAGCTCTGGAAACACCATATATTTT. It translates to CASSVVPASSGNTIYF.

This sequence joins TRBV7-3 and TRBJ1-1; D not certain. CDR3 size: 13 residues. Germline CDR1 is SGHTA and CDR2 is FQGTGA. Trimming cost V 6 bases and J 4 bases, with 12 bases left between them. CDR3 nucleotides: TGTGCCAGCAGTTCGGGCCCATTCACTGAAGCTTTCTTT. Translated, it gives CASSSGPFTEAFF. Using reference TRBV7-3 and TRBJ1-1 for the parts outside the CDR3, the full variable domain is GAGVSQTPSNKVTEKGKYVELRCDPISGHTALYWYRQSLGQGPEFLIYFQGTGAADDSGLPNDRFFAVRPEGSVSTLKIQRTERGDSAVYLCASSSGPFTEAFFGQGTRLTVV.

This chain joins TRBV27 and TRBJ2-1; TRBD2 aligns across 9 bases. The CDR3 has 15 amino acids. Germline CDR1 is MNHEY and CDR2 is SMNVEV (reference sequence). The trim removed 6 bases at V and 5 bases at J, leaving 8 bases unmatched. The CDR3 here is CASRSFKRGDNEQFF. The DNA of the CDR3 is TGTGCCAGCAGATCGTTCAAGCGGGGGGACAATGAGCAGTTCTTC.

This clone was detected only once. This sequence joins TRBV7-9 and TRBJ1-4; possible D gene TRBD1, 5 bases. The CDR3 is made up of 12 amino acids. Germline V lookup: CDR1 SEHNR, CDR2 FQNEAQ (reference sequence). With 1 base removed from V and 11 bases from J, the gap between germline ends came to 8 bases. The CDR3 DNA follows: TGTGCCAGCAGCTTAGAGGGGTGGAAACTGTTTTTT. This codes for CASSLEGWKLFF.

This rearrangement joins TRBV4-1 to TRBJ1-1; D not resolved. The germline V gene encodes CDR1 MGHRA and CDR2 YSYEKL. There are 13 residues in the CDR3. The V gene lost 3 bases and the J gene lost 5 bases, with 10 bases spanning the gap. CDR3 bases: TGCGCCAGCAGCCAGACAATCTTTACTGAAGCTTTCTTT. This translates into CASSQTIFTEAFF.

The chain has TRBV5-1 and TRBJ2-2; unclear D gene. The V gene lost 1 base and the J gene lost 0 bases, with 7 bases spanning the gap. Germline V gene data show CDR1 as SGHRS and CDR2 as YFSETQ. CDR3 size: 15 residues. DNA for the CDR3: TGCGCCAGCAGCTTGCTGGGATCGAACACCGGGGAGCTGTTTTTT. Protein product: CASSLLGSNTGELFF.

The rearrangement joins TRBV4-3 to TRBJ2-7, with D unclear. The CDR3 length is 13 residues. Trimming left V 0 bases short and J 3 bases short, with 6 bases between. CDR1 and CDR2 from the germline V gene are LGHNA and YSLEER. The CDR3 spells CASSQDQDYEQYF. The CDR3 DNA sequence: TGCGCCAGCAGCCAAGACCAGGACTACGAGCAGTACTTC.

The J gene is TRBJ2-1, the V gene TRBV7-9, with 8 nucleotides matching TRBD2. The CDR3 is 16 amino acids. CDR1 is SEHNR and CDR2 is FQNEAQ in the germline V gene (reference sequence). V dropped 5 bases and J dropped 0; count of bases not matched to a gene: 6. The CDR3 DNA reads TGTGCCAGCAGCCGGCCTAGCGGGTCCTCCTACAATGAGCAGTTCTTC. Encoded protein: CASSRPSGSSYNEQFF.

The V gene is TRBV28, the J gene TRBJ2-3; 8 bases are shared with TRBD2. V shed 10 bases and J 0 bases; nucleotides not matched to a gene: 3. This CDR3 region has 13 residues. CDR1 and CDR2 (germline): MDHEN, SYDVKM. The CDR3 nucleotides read TGTGCCACCTTAGCGGGGAGCACAGATACGCAGTATTTT. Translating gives CATLAGSTDTQYF.

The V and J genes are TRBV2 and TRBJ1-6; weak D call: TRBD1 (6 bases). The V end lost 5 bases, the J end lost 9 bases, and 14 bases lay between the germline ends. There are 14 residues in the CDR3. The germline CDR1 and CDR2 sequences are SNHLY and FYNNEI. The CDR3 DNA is TGTGCCAGCAGTTCCTTACAGGGACCTTCACCCCTCCACTTT. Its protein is CASSSLQGPSPLHF.